These 17 T cell receptor beta chains were sequenced from one sample in a study of blood T cell repertoires in COVID-19. Profiled with immunoSEQ multiplex PCR; TCRdb holds only in-frame clones, not every one. Here the sample spans over 200,000 clones, approximately 80% being singletons. Sequencing input: PBMCs or T cells enriched from blood (not recorded which). All receptors derive from a man aged 55 to 70 who had recovered from COVID-19.

The rearrangement links TRBV12-3 or TRBV12-4 to TRBJ2-1; TRBD1 is a possible D gene (6 bases). Trimming took 6 bases from V and 10 from J, leaving 16 bases between them. CDR3 length: 13 residues. CDR3 sequence (DNA): TGTGCCAGCAGCCTCGGACAGTACCGGGAGCAGTTCTTC. It translates to CASSLGQYREQFF.

CDR3 nucleotides: TGTGCCACAGGCCAGGGGGAGACCCAGTACTTC. Its translation: CATGQGETQYF. The genes are TRBV6-5 and TRBJ2-5, with D tentatively TRBD1 (6 bases). The CDR3 covers 11 residues. Trimming pared 10 bases from V and 5 bases from J, leaving 11 bases between. CDR1 and CDR2 (germline): MNHEY, SVGAGI.

The CDR3 loop reads CASSLGGGNEKLFF. The CDR3 nucleotides read TGTGCCAGCAGCTTAGGAGGCGGGAATGAAAAACTGTTTTTT. The chain employs TRBV7-2 and TRBJ1-4; D is undetermined. This CDR3 spans 14 amino acids. Trimming removed 1 base from V and 5 bases from J, with 8 bases in between. Germline V gene data show CDR1 as SGHTA and CDR2 as FQGNSA.

This clone came up once. This rearrangement joins TRBV7-2 to TRBJ2-7; 9 bases match TRBD2. Trimming took 1 base from V and 0 from J; bases not matched to a gene: 7. In germline, CDR1 is SGHTA, CDR2 FQGNSA. This CDR3 comprises 17 residues. CDR3 in DNA: TGTGCCAGCAGCTTAGAACTAGCGGGTCTGAGCTCCTACGAGCAGTACTTC. As protein: CASSLELAGLSSYEQYF.

The genes are TRBV30 and TRBJ1-2; perhaps TRBD1 as D (6 bases). The CDR3 consists of 12 residues. The germline gives CDR1 GTSNPN, CDR2 SVGIG (reference sequence). V was cut by 1 base and J by 7 bases, with 10 bases left in between. The CDR3 sequence is CAWSATGFGYTF. CDR3 nucleotide sequence: TGTGCCTGGAGTGCAACAGGGTTTGGCTACACCTTC.

V and J are TRBV29-1 and TRBJ1-2; D might be TRBD1 (5 bases). The V gene's germline CDR1 is SQVTM and CDR2 ANQGSEA. CDR3 length: 13 residues. V was cut by 2 bases and J by 7 bases, with 14 bases left in between. In nucleotides, the CDR3 is TGCAGCGTTGAACGTTCGCGGGGGTCTGGCTACACCTTC. This codes for CSVERSRGSGYTF.

For the CDR3, the DNA is TGTGCCAGCAGTGAAGGGGGAGCCTACGAGCAGTACTTC. Translating it yields CASSEGGAYEQYF. V and J are TRBV2 and TRBJ2-7, with D tentatively TRBD2 (5 bases). CDR1 is SNHLY and CDR2 is FYNNEI in the germline V gene. This CDR3 contains 13 residues. V dropped 1 base and J dropped 2 bases, with 6 bases sitting between them.

The chain combines TRBV19 with TRBJ2-5, with D unresolved. The germline V and J ends were trimmed by 2 bases and 5 bases, with 6 bases remaining between them. This CDR3 is built from 12 residues. Germline CDR1 and CDR2: LNHDA and SQIVND (reference sequence). The CDR3 DNA reads TGTGCCAGTAGTATAATCGGGGAGACCCAGTACTTC. Its translation is CASSIIGETQYF.

This sequence joins TRBV4-3 and TRBJ1-5; D might be TRBD1 (6 bases). V was cut by 0 bases and J by 0 bases, with 12 bases left in between. This CDR3 region has 17 residues. Looked up from germline, CDR1 is LGHNA and CDR2 is YSLEER. The CDR3 DNA follows: TGCGCCAGCAGCCAAGATTTCGACAGGCATAGCAATCAGCCCCAGCATTTT. It translates to CASSQDFDRHSNQPQHF.

This clone has a handful of counts. CDR3 sequence: CASSDWTGGNQPQHF. CDR3 coding DNA: TGTGCCAGCAGTGATTGGACAGGGGGCAATCAGCCCCAGCATTTT. V is TRBV6-1 and J is TRBJ1-5; the match to TRBD1 covers 9 bases. V shed 3 bases and J 2 bases; nucleotides not matched to a gene: 2. The germline CDR1 and CDR2 sequences are MNHNS and SASEGT. The CDR3 length is 15 residues.

The genes are TRBV7-2 and TRBJ2-3, with D uncertain. Trimming left V 8 bases short and J 9 bases short, with 21 bases between. Germline CDR1 and CDR2: SGHTA and FQGNSA. The CDR3 length is 14 residues. The CDR3 nucleotides are TGTGCCAGCGGCCGCGACAAATCACAGATAACGCAGTATTTT. It is translated as CASGRDKSQITQYF.

The chain has TRBV4-1 and TRBJ2-1; a weak D match, TRBD1 (6 bases). The V end was cut by 4 bases, the J end by 4 bases, with 11 bases between. This CDR3 is built from 14 residues. Germline V gene data show CDR1 as MGHRA and CDR2 as YSYEKL. The DNA for the CDR3 is TGCGCCAGCAGCCCAAACCAGGGGTACAATGAGCAGTTCTTC. Translation gives CASSPNQGYNEQFF.

This chain connects TRBV28 to TRBJ1-1; D is possibly TRBD1 (5 bases). The germline V gene has CDR1 MDHEN and CDR2 SYDVKM. V was clipped by 3 bases and J by 3 bases, with 8 bases between them. This CDR3 is 13 amino acids long. The CDR3 loop is CASSFRGYTEAFF. Here the CDR3 DNA reads TGTGCCAGCAGTTTTCGGGGGTACACTGAAGCTTTCTTT.

This chain links TRBV14 with TRBJ1-1, with TRBD1 matching 7 bases. The CDR3 is made up of 15 amino acids. Germline V gene sequence: CDR1 SGHDN, CDR2 FVKESK. The ends lost 4 bases at V and 2 bases at J; junction bases unmatched: 7. This chain's CDR3 is CASSPFGTANTEAFF. For the CDR3, the DNA is TGTGCCAGCAGCCCTTTTGGGACAGCCAACACTGAAGCTTTCTTT.

A few counts support this clone. J is TRBJ2-5 and V is TRBV2; 10 positions agree with TRBD2. CDR3 length: 14 residues. Germline CDR1 reads SNHLY; CDR2 reads FYNNEI. Trimming took 10 bases from V and 0 from J; bases not matched to a gene: 5. The CDR3 bases are TGTGCCATCAGAGCGGGGGGGGACCAAGAGACCCAGTACTTC. Encoded protein: CAIRAGGDQETQYF.

Only one count was recorded for this clone. This chain uses TRBV19 with TRBJ2-5, with TRBD2 matching over 8 bases. The CDR3 consists of 14 residues. CDR1 and CDR2 (germline): LNHDA, SQIVND (reference sequence). The V and J ends lost 1 base and 5 bases, in that order; junction bases with no gene match: 3. The CDR3 here is CASSIAGGRETQYF. The CDR3 DNA follows: TGTGCCAGTAGTATAGCGGGGGGGCGGGAGACCCAGTACTTC.

In this sample, this clone turned up a few times. The chain is built from TRBV5-6 and TRBJ1-2; D not resolved. The CDR3 has 14 residues. In germline, CDR1 is SGHDT, CDR2 YYEEEE. V lost 5 bases and J 4 bases, leaving 15 bases between the germline ends. The DNA of the CDR3 is TGTGCCAGCAGTTCCAGAAGGGAGGGCTATGGCTACACCTTC. It translates to CASSSRREGYGYTF.